One sample yielded the 3 T cell receptor beta chains listed below, sequenced in a study of blood T cell repertoires in COVID-19 (TCRdb year 2020). Library preparation employed the immunoSEQ multiplex PCR assay. Sourced from immuneACCESS, this table was stored by TCRdb with only in-frame sequences that have V and J called. A share of the clones is absent; for the studies checked, an unresolved V gene accounts for under half, and the remainder has no known explanation. Present in this sample are around 270,000 clones, roughly 86% of which were seen just once. The ten largest account for roughly 9.8% of the sample. Input material: peripheral blood. Every receptor here comes from a man in his forties who had recovered from COVID-19.

The chain combines TRBV6-4 with TRBJ2-7, with D perhaps TRBD1 (6 bases). Trimming took off 4 bases at V and 5 bases at J, with 21 bases between the two ends. Germline CDR1 MRHNA, CDR2 SNTAGT. CDR3 size: 16 residues. The CDR3: CASSVHPQGALDEQYF. The CDR3 bases are TGTGCCAGCAGTGTCCACCCACAGGGAGCGCTCGACGAGCAGTACTTC.

This chain connects TRBV28 to TRBJ1-1; the D is unclear. Germline V gene lookup returns CDR1 MDHEN and CDR2 SYDVKM. This CDR3 spans 12 amino acids. V shed 1 base and J shed 6 bases, with 6 bases lying between them. CDR3 in amino acids: CASSLLVAEAFF. CDR3 DNA sequence: TGTGCCAGCAGTTTATTGGTAGCTGAAGCTTTCTTT.

The gene calls are TRBV28 and TRBJ2-3; 9 nucleotides match TRBD2. J gave up 0 bases and V 5 bases, and 12 bases lay outside the gene matches. The CDR3 sequence is 18 residues long. Per germline, CDR1 MDHEN and CDR2 SYDVKM. This CDR3 reads CASSTRLAEPFSTDTQYF. The CDR3 DNA reads TGTGCCAGCAGTACTAGACTAGCGGAGCCGTTTAGCACAGATACGCAGTATTTT.